This T cell receptor beta chain is drawn from a study of type 1 and type 2 diabetes patients (dated by TCRdb to the mid-2010s). Context from the whole study: Recruited in China, the cohort was made up of 9 or 10 type 1 diabetes patients, four type 2 diabetes patients and roughly 6 nondiabetic controls. Across the study, CD4+ and CD8+ T cells were positively selected from PBMCs by means of CD4 or CD8 MicroBeads on MACS columns. A total of fewer than 25 million paired-end reads was generated across the whole study. The study profiled TCRbeta repertoires by high-throughput sequencing to compare type 1 diabetes, type 2 diabetes and nondiabetic individuals. For the type 1 diabetes patients, the type 2 diabetes patients acted as a disease comparison group. Similar V gene usage was observed when roughly 20-cycle and roughly 25-cycle amplification were compared, suggesting similar primer efficiencies and random PCR bias. TCRbeta libraries were sequenced paired-end on Illumina HiSeq 2000 or MiSeq instruments.

The full study reports these points: In both CD4+ and CD8+ T cells, type 2 diabetes repertoires were highly diverse, with diversity significantly greater than that of type 1 diabetes repertoires. V and J gene usage patterns of type 2 diabetes and control samples were highly correlated, averaging approximately 0.97 between samples. Since just a limited number of T2D and control samples were sequenced, some T1D-only HECs might also appear in more T2D or control samples. Type 2 diabetes patients had few highly-expanded CD4+ clones, median one, accounting for a median roughly 3.7% of reads. The study groups were not matched for age and gender, which could bias interpretation.

V sheds 8 bases and J sheds 10 bases, leaving 23 bases between their ends. The CDR3 runs 14 amino acids, cysteine and phenylalanine included. Only CDR3 DNA is held: 42 bases, read in frame from base 1. Sequences SNHLY (CDR1) and FYNNEI (CDR2) are obtained from the germline V gene. This clonotype was picked up a small number of times. It lacks a known antigen. No clone much larger than this one lies a single base away; base qualities are absent. Sequencer: Illumina MiSeq. For TCRbeta CDR3 amplification, the template was genomic DNA taken from the sorted T cell subsets. The TCRbeta CDR3 region was amplified by multiplex PCR using 30 forward and 13 reverse primers. After the PCR products were purified with AMPure XP beads, a second PCR of 20 to 25 cycles was run to add indices and adaptors. Libraries were gel-purified using the QIAquick Gel Extraction Kit before sequencing. From the authors' description of their analysis: FLASH was used to merge paired-end reads, and IgBLAST was used to align the merged reads to IMGT V, D and J germline references. After reads whose alignment identity to germline references fell below 70% were discarded, 9 million to 12 million reads remained study-wide. IMGT definitions were followed to assign CDR3 boundaries, reading frame and productivity. Clones at or above 1% of reads were defined as highly-expanded clones, and diversity was measured by normalized Shannon entropy. Unpaired two-tailed t-tests were used to test group differences in Shannon entropy. The public reads were run again by TCRdb, first through fastp at Q25 and then through MiXCR, and only productive beta chains were kept. Every distinct CDR3 protein forms one entry, paired with its most common genes and DNA. The V and J calls and clone size come from TCRdb's table, not from the authors' own analysis. The sample table contains 250,000 or so distinct CDR3 sequences; only one count was recorded for roughly 50% of them. Clones ranked in the top ten supply around 15% of the sample.

Every diabetic patient fulfilled standard classification criteria for type 1 or type 2 diabetes, and glucose and C-peptide were measured using WHO-recommended methods. Exclusion applied to any donor with other autoimmune diseases or infections within the previous four weeks. A roughly 11-milliliter sample of peripheral blood was drawn from every participant. PBMCs were isolated with LymphoPrep density separation. The chain is assembled from TRBV2 and TRBJ1-1; the D gene cannot be named for sure. The source is a young man with type 2 diabetes. Input material: peripheral blood mononuclear cells (PBMCs). The nucleotides read TGTGCCAGCGTGCCCCAATCTGCCAACCCTAGAGCTTTCTTT. This encodes CASVPQSANPRAFF.